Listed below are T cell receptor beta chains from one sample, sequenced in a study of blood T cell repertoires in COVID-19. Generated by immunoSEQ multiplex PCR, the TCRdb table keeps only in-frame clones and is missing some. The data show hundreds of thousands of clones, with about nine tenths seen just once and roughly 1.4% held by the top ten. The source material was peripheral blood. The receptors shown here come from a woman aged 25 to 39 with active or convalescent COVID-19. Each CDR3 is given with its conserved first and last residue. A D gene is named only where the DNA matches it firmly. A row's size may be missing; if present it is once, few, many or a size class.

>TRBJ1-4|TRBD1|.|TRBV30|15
TGTGCCTGGAGTGACAGGGGCCCCATGGGTGAAAAACTGTTTTTT
CAWSDRGPMGEKLFF
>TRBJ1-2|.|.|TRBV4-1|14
TGCGCCAGCAGCCAAGGAGACAGGTTCTATGGCTACACCTTC
CASSQGDRFYGYTF
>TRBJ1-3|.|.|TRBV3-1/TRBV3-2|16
TGTGCCAGCAGCCAAGGGCCCTCGGGGGCTGGAAACACCATATATTTT
CASSQGPSGAGNTIYF
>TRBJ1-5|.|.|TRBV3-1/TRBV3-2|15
TGTGCCAGCAGCCAAGAATACAGGTCAAATTGGCCCCAGCATTTT
CASSQEYRSNWPQHF
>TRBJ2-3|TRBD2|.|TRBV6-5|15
TGTGCCAGCAGAAATTGGACTAGCCTCTCGACTCCGCAGTATTTT
CASRNWTSLSTPQYF
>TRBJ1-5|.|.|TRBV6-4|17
TGTGCCAGCAGTGGAGCAAGGCATAAAGGGGACAATCAGCCCCAGCATTTT
CASSGARHKGDNQPQHF
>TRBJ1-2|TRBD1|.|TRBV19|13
TGTGCCACGCCCTCGACAGGGAACTATGGCTACACCTTC
CATPSTGNYGYTF
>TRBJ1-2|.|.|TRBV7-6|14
TGTGCCAGCAGTTCTGTTGCGGGAGGGGATGGCTACACCTTC
CASSSVAGGDGYTF
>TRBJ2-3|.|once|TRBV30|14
TGTGCCTGGATTGCGGGCCGAGGCACAGATACGCAGTATTTT
CAWIAGRGTDTQYF
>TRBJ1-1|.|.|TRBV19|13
TGTGCCAGTAGCCCGCAGGGTGGCACTGAAGCTTTCTTT
CASSPQGGTEAFF
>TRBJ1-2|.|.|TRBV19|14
TGTGCCAGTAGTAAGGCGGTTTATAACTATGGCTACACCTTC
CASSKAVYNYGYTF
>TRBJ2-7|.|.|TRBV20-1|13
TGCAGTGCTAGTGGCAGGCACTCCTACGAGCAGTACTTC
CSASGRHSYEQYF
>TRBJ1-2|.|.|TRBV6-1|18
TGTGCCAGCAGTGAAGCGCTTCTTGTAGGGAGGAACGACTATGGCTACACCTTC
CASSEALLVGRNDYGYTF
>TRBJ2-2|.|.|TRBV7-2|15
TGTGCCAGCAGCTTAGGCAGGGGCTGGGCCGGGGAGCTGTTTTTT
CASSLGRGWAGELFF
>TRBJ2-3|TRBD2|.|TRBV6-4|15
TGTGCCAGCAGTGACGGGGCGGGAGCGGGAGATACGCAGTATTTT
CASSDGAGAGDTQYF
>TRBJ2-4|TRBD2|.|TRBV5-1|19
TGCGCCAGCAGCTTGGGGTCCGGGCTAGCGGGCCTAGCCAAAAACATTCAGTACTTC
CASSLGSGLAGLAKNIQYF
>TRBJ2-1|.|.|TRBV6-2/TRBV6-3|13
TGTGCCAGCAGTTACGAGAGCTACAATGAGCAGTTCTTC
CASSYESYNEQFF
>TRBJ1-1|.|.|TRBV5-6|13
TGTGCCAGCAGCTCCACGGTAGACACTGAAGCTTTCTTT
CASSSTVDTEAFF
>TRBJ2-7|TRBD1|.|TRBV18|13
TGTGCCAGCTCACTGGACAGGGCGTACGAGCAGTACTTC
CASSLDRAYEQYF
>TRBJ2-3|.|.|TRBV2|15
TGTGCCAGCAGTGACAGGGGATCCTCCACAGATACGCAGTATTTT
CASSDRGSSTDTQYF
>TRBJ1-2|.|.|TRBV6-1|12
TGTGCCAGCAGTGAAGGGACAGTCGGCTACACCTTC
CASSEGTVGYTF
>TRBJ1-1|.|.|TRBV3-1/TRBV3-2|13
TGTGCCAGCAGCCAAGGACTTGCCACTGAAGCTTTCTTT
CASSQGLATEAFF
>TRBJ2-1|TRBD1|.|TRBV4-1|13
TGCGCCAGCAGCCAACAGGGGGTTATTGAGCAGTTCTTC
CASSQQGVIEQFF
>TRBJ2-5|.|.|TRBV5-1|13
TGCGCCAGCAGCTTGCTGTTTAAAGAGACCCAGTACTTC
CASSLLFKETQYF
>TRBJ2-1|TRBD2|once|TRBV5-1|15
TGCGCCAGCAGCGTAGCGGGAGTAGATCGGAATGAGCAGTTCTTC
CASSVAGVDRNEQFF
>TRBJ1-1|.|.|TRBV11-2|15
TGTGCCAGCAGCCCCCGTGACAGAGAGAACACTGAAGCTTTCTTT
CASSPRDRENTEAFF
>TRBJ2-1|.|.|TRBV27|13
TGTGCCGGGGGGAGACCGGAGTGGAATGAGCAGTTCTTC
CAGGRPEWNEQFF
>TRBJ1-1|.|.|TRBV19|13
TGTGCCAGTACTGTGACAGCTCGAGTTGAAGCTTTCTTT
CASTVTARVEAFF
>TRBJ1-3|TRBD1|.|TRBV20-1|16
TGCAGTGCTAGTGAAGGGGGCCGATTCTCTGGAAACACCATATATTTT
CSASEGGRFSGNTIYF
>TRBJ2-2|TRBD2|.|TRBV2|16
TGTGCCAGCAGTGAAGGCGAAGCGGGGGCGTCCGGGGAGCTGTTTTTT
CASSEGEAGASGELFF
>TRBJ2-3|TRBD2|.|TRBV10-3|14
TGTGCCATCAGGCTAGCGGAGGTCACAGATACGCAGTATTTT
CAIRLAEVTDTQYF
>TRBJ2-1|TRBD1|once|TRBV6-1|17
TGTGCCAGCAGTGTCAGTTTGGGACAGGGGATTTCCAATGAGCAGTTCTTC
CASSVSLGQGISNEQFF
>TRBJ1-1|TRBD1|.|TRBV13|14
TGTGCCAGCAGCCGCGGGACAGGGAAGACTGAAGCTTTCTTT
CASSRGTGKTEAFF
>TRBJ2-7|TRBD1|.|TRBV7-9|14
TGTGCCAGCAGCCCCCAGGACAGGGGGCTTGAGCAGTACTTC
CASSPQDRGLEQYF
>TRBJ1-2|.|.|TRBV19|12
TGTGCCAGTAGTCTCCGGGACAATGGCTACACCTTC
CASSLRDNGYTF
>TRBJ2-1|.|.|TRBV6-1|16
TGTGCCAGCAGTGAAGGGACAGATAGCCCCTACAATGAGCAGTTCTTC
CASSEGTDSPYNEQFF
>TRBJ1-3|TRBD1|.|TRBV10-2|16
TGCGCCAGCAAAGAAGCAGGGGGCGCGTTGGGAAACACCATATATTTT
CASKEAGGALGNTIYF
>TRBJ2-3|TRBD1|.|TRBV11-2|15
TGTGCCAGCAGCTTAGGGGGGACAGGAACAGATACGCAGTATTTT
CASSLGGTGTDTQYF
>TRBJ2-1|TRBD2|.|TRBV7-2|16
TGTGCCAGCAGCAAGAGCGGGGGGGCCGACGGGAGTGAGCAGTTCTTC
CASSKSGGADGSEQFF
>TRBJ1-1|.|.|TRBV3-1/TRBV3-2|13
TGTGCCAGCAGCCTGGTGGGAGGCACTGAAGCTTTCTTT
CASSLVGGTEAFF
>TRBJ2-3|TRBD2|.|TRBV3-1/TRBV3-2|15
TGTGCCAGCAGCCCCGACGGGAGGCCGAGAGATACGCAGTATTTT
CASSPDGRPRDTQYF
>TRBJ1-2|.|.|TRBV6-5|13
TGTGCCAGCAATCCGAATTCCGGTGAGGGCTACACCTTC
CASNPNSGEGYTF
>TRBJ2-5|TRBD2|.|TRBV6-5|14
TGTGCCGCAGGGACTAGCGCAACAAAAGAGACCCAGTACTTC
CAAGTSATKETQYF
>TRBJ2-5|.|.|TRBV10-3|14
TGTGCCATCAGTGAGTCGAATGCCGGAGAGACCCAGTACTTC
CAISESNAGETQYF
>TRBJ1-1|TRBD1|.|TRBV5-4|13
TGTGCCAGCAGGTATCCAGGGGGCACTGAAGCTTTCTTT
CASRYPGGTEAFF
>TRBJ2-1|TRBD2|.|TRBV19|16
TGTGCCAGTAGTACGACTAGCGGGAGGTTCAACAATGAGCAGTTCTTC
CASSTTSGRFNNEQFF
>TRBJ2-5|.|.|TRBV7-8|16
TGTGCCAGCAGCTTATACCTCCCCTCTTTCGAGGAGACCCAGTACTTC
CASSLYLPSFEETQYF
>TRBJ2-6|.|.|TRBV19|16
TGTGCCAGTAGTATAGGGATTATAGCAGGGGCCAACGTCCTGACTTTC
CASSIGIIAGANVLTF
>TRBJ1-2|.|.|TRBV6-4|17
TGTGCCAGCAGAGACTCTCCAACACTAAACCCTAACTATGGCTACACCTTC
CASRDSPTLNPNYGYTF
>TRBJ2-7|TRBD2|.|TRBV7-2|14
TGTGCCAGCAGCCTTAGTGGCGGGGGAGCCGAGCAGTACTTC
CASSLSGGGAEQYF